These 23 T cell receptor beta chains were all obtained from the same sample, sequenced in a study of shared clonotypes between healthy human individuals. TCRdb's table, derived via immunoSEQ multiplex PCR, lists solely in-frame clones and lacks some. Of roughly 850,000 clones listed, 95% to 97% were seen once; the top ten hold less than 0.25%. The naive CD8 subset, CD45RO-negative cells positively selected for CCR7, excluded terminally differentiated effector memory CD45RA+ cells. Sequenced: naive CD8+ T cells sorted from blood. Source of these receptors: a man in his thirties or forties in good health.

This clone appeared once. CDR3 sequence: CASLSGEEKLFF. Here the CDR3 DNA reads TGTGCCAGCCTTTCAGGAGAGGAAAAACTGTTTTTT. This chain uses TRBV19 with TRBJ1-4; D not certain. V was pared by 9 bases and J by 8 bases, with 13 bases between. The CDR3 extends over 12 amino acids. Germline CDR1 and CDR2: LNHDA and SQIVND (reference sequence).

The CDR3 nucleotides read TGTGCCAGTAGTCCGCTCAACTCCTACAATGAGCAGTTCTTC. It encodes CASSPLNSYNEQFF. This rearrangement joins TRBV19 to TRBJ2-1; D is unclear. Germline V CDR1 and CDR2: LNHDA, SQIVND (reference sequence). The V end lost 5 bases, the J end lost 0 bases, and 8 bases lay between the germline ends. The CDR3 has 14 amino acids.

V is TRBV30 and J is TRBJ2-7; D is unresolved. Germline V CDR1 and CDR2: GTSNPN, SVGIG (reference sequence). The length of the CDR3 is 15 residues. V was cut by 0 bases and J by 4 bases, with 16 bases left in between. The CDR3 loop reads CAWSVLSRNGYEQYF. In DNA, the CDR3 is TGTGCCTGGAGTGTCCTGTCTAGGAACGGATACGAGCAGTACTTC.

This rearrangement joins TRBV2 to TRBJ1-1; D not certain. The CDR3 sequence is 12 residues long. The V and J ends lost 8 bases and 0 bases respectively, with 7 bases between them. Germline values: CDR1 SNHLY, CDR2 FYNNEI. CDR3 in amino acids: CASGSMNTEAFF. DNA of the CDR3: TGTGCCAGCGGGTCAATGAACACTGAAGCTTTCTTT.

The V call is TRBV28, the J call TRBJ1-5, with D maybe TRBD1 (5 bases). Germline CDR1 reads MDHEN; CDR2 reads SYDVKM. The V and J ends lost 7 bases and 1 base respectively, with 20 bases between them. The CDR3 has 17 amino acids. CDR3 in DNA: TGTGCCAGCACCATTTACGGAGGGACGCCGAGCAATCAGCCCCAGCATTTT. As protein: CASTIYGGTPSNQPQHF.

J is TRBJ1-2 and V is TRBV30; D gene uncertain. CDR1 and CDR2 from the germline V gene are GTSNPN and SVGIG (reference sequence). This CDR3 has 11 amino acids. V was trimmed by 0 bases and J by 8 bases, leaving 7 bases between them. The CDR3 region is CAWSVMRGYTF. The CDR3 nucleotides read TGTGCCTGGAGTGTAATGCGCGGCTACACCTTC. The full variable domain, in which reference TRBV30 and TRBJ1-2 provide the parts outside the CDR3, is SQTIHQWPATLVQPVGSPLSLECTVEGTSNPNLYWYRQAAGRGLQLLFYSVGIGQISSEVPQNLSASRPQDRQFILSSKKLLLSDSGFYLCAWSVMRGYTFGSGTRLTVV.

The chain is built from TRBV28 and TRBJ2-7; D is uncertain. Per the germline V gene, CDR1 is MDHEN and CDR2 is SYDVKM. The CDR3 totals 14 residues. Trimming left V 9 bases short and J 6 bases short, with 21 bases between. This CDR3 is CARRKGCAPGEQYF. CDR3 bases: TGTGCCAGGAGAAAAGGGTGCGCACCGGGCGAGCAGTACTTC.

The chain carries TRBV6-5 and TRBJ2-7, with D unclear. Trimming took 7 bases from V and 5 from J, leaving 21 bases between them. Looked up from germline, CDR1 is MNHEY and CDR2 is SVGAGI. The CDR3 consists of 15 residues. The CDR3 sequence is CASNDRRGSNNEQYF. CDR3 nucleotides: TGTGCCAGCAATGATAGACGAGGTAGTAACAACGAGCAGTACTTC.

The V gene is TRBV7-2, the J gene TRBJ2-3; D call uncertain. The ends were cut back, 5 bases at V and 1 base at J, with 13 bases in the middle. This CDR3 comprises 15 residues. Germline CDR1 SGHTA, CDR2 FQGNSA. The CDR3 is CASSGSLRGTDTQYF. The DNA of the CDR3 is TGTGCCAGCAGCGGAAGTCTTAGGGGCACAGATACGCAGTATTTT.

The V and J genes are TRBV11-2 and TRBJ2-7; D may correspond to TRBD1 or TRBD2 (5 bases each). In germline, CDR1 is SGHAT, CDR2 FQNNGV. V was cut by 4 bases and J by 6 bases, with 19 bases left in between. The CDR3 sequence is 15 residues long. DNA for the CDR3: TGTGCCAGCAGCTCCCGGGATAGGGGTCTAGGCGAGCAGTACTTC. Translated, it gives CASSSRDRGLGEQYF.

V gene TRBV5-1 combines with J gene TRBJ2-3, with D maybe TRBD1 (5 bases). Per germline, CDR1 SGHRS and CDR2 YFSETQ. Trimming left V 4 bases short and J 0 bases short, with 12 bases between. This CDR3 region has 15 residues. This CDR3 reads CASSTLTVSTDTQYF. The DNA of the CDR3 is TGCGCCAGCAGCACCCTGACAGTCAGCACAGATACGCAGTATTTT.

This chain's CDR3 is CACLAGGPETQYF. The CDR3 nucleotides are TGTGCCTGTTTAGCGGGAGGGCCGGAGACCCAGTACTTC. This sequence joins TRBV30 and TRBJ2-5, with 11 bases that match TRBD2. V trimming: 6 bases; J trimming: 5 bases; junction bases outside the gene matches: 5. The germline V gene encodes CDR1 GTSNPN and CDR2 SVGIG (reference sequence). This CDR3 has 13 amino acids.

The chain is built from TRBV27 and TRBJ2-1; 8 nucleotides align to TRBD2. The CDR3 totals 15 residues. The junction had 7 bases not matched to a gene; V was cut back by 7 bases and J by 2 bases. CDR1 is MNHEY and CDR2 is SMNVEV in the germline V gene (reference sequence). The CDR3 DNA reads TGTGCCAGCAATACGCGGGAGGATCCCTACAATGAGCAGTTCTTC. It is translated as CASNTREDPYNEQFF.

V and J are TRBV4-1 and TRBJ2-7; D may be TRBD1 or TRBD2 (5 bases each). Germline CDR1 reads MGHRA; CDR2 reads YSYEKL. The CDR3 runs to 16 residues. V was pared by 4 bases and J by 0 bases, with 16 bases between. This CDR3 reads CASSLHEGRSSYEQYF. CDR3 DNA: TGCGCCAGCAGCCTTCACGAGGGGCGAAGCTCCTACGAGCAGTACTTC.

V and J are TRBV7-9 and TRBJ2-5; D call uncertain. Per the germline V gene, CDR1 is SEHNR and CDR2 is FQNEAQ (reference sequence). The length of the CDR3 is 13 residues. Deletions cut 0 bases from V and 4 bases from J, with 6 bases between. The CDR3 reads CASSLAGSETQYF. The CDR3 nucleotides read TGTGCCAGCAGCTTAGCAGGGTCAGAGACCCAGTACTTC.

V and J are TRBV28 and TRBJ2-1, with 7 bases aligning to TRBD2. This CDR3 is built from 15 residues. V trimming: 2 bases; J trimming: 5 bases; junction bases outside the gene matches: 6. In germline, CDR1 is MDHEN, CDR2 SYDVKM. CDR3 DNA sequence: TGTGCCAGCAGTTTAGAGGCTAGCGGTAACAATGAGCAGTTCTTC. This encodes CASSLEASGNNEQFF.

The rearrangement links TRBV6-6 to TRBJ2-4; 7 bases match TRBD2. Germline loops: CDR1 MNHNY, CDR2 SVGAGI (reference sequence). CDR3 length equals 16 residues. J was trimmed by 1 base and V by 4 bases; bases with no gene match: 7. CDR3 coding DNA: TGTGCCAGCAGTTTACGAGCGGGACCTGCCAAAAACATTCAGTACTTC. Amino acids: CASSLRAGPAKNIQYF.

The V call is TRBV9, the J call TRBJ2-7; a possible D gene is TRBD1 (6 bases). V was clipped by 4 bases and J by 4 bases, with 12 bases between them. The CDR3 extends over 13 amino acids. The germline gives CDR1 SGDLS, CDR2 YYNGEE. The CDR3 loop is CASSPRDNYEQYF. Written as DNA, the CDR3 is TGTGCCAGCAGCCCCCGGGACAATTACGAGCAGTACTTC.

The chain combines TRBV7-9 with TRBJ2-2, with a possible D match to TRBD1 (6 bases). Germline lookup yields CDR1 SEHNR and CDR2 FQNEAQ (reference sequence). This CDR3 region has 17 residues. The germline V and J ends were trimmed by 4 bases and 1 base, with 16 bases remaining between them. The CDR3 DNA is TGTGCCAGCAGCTCCGCGGGTGGGACAAAGAACACCGGGGAGCTGTTTTTT. Translated: CASSSAGGTKNTGELFF.

V is TRBV27 and J is TRBJ1-2; weak D call: TRBD1 (5 bases). Germline loops: CDR1 MNHEY, CDR2 SMNVEV (reference sequence). CDR3 length: 11 residues. The V and J ends lost 5 bases and 7 bases respectively, with 8 bases between them. CDR3 residues: CASSAGFGYTF. For the CDR3, the DNA is TGTGCCAGCAGTGCAGGGTTTGGCTACACCTTC.

This clone was found once. This chain uses TRBV5-4 with TRBJ2-7; D is ambiguous. The CDR3 is made up of 14 amino acids. V was shortened by 2 bases and J by 2 bases, with 11 bases between the two germline ends. CDR1 is SGHNT and CDR2 is YYREEE in the germline V gene (reference sequence). The CDR3 nucleotides read TGTGCCAGCAGCTTTTTCGGCGGTACCTACGAGCAGTACTTC. Amino acid sequence: CASSFFGGTYEQYF.

This sequence joins TRBV4-1 and TRBJ2-7, with 7 bases identical to TRBD1. The ends lost 3 bases at V and 3 bases at J; junction bases unmatched: 5. There are 14 residues in the CDR3. Germline values: CDR1 MGHRA, CDR2 YSYEKL. The CDR3 loop is CASSQRTGRYEQYF. CDR3 nucleotides: TGCGCCAGCAGCCAGCGGACAGGACGCTACGAGCAGTACTTC.

This chain joins TRBV4-1 and TRBJ2-5; 9 positions agree with TRBD1. The germline CDR1 and CDR2 sequences are MGHRA and YSYEKL. This CDR3 is 16 amino acids long. The junction had 5 bases not matched to a gene; V was cut back by 1 base and J by 2 bases. DNA of the CDR3: TGCGCCAGCAGCCAAGCCGGGACAGGGATTCAAGAGACCCAGTACTTC. This translates into CASSQAGTGIQETQYF.